This T cell receptor beta chain is from a study of CD8+ T cells in alopecia areata. The study, taken as a whole, reports: Many expanded lesional clones stayed in scalp and blood while on tofacitinib.

As concerns this clone: The antigen remains undetermined.

Following extraction, RNA underwent reverse transcription to cDNA, which served as the sequencing template. Profiling relied on immunoSEQ multiplex PCR, and the TCRdb table lists in-frame clones only, not all of them. The table includes under 95,000 clones, just over 70% detected once. Treatment meaning: oral pan-JAK inhibitor, 5-10 mg twice daily. V shed 3 bases and J shed 6 bases, with 12 bases lying between them. Germline V gives CDR1 LNHNV, CDR2 YYDKDF (reference sequence). The CDR3 loop spans 13 amino acids. Sequencing was performed on CD8+ T cells sorted from blood, taken at roughly week 45, from a patient treated with tofacitinib. This chain connects TRBV15 to TRBJ2-7; TRBD1 might be the D (6 bases). The receptor was derived from a human donor with alopecia areata. The DNA for the CDR3 is TGTGCCACCAGCAGGTCAGGGGAGTCCGAGCAGTACTTC. This gives the protein CATSRSGESEQYF. Drawing the rest from reference TRBV15 and TRBJ2-7, the complete variable domain is DAMVIQNPRYQVTQFGKPVTLSCSQTLNHNVMYWYQQKSSQAPKLLFHYYDKDFNNEADTPDNFQSRRPNTSFCFLDIRSPGLGDTAMYLCATSRSGESEQYFGPGTRLTVT.